The clone carrying this TCR beta chain was seen once. Its antigen is not known. Regarding donors, all were healthy bone marrow donors. The sample is drawn from a study of cytomegalovirus exposure and HLA in healthy donors. Study overall: Of the donors genotyped, several hundred in all, 75% to 85% fell in the Caucasian-associated ancestry cluster.

Study-wide results and limits: The study put around 180 TCR beta chains on its list as cytomegalovirus-associated. The analysis excluded some indistinguishable V segments, including TRBV6-2 and TRBV6-3.

The study ran its PCR with 60 Vbeta and 13 Jbeta primers. Libraries were prepared by immunoSEQ multiplex PCR; TCRdb keeps only in-frame clonotypes and omits some of them. The repertoire consists of about 180,000 clones, with over 80% occurring once and the leading ten covering less than 1.5%. The CDR3 length is 16 residues. Trimming took 8 bases from V and 0 from J; bases not matched to a gene: 10. The germline V gene has CDR1 GTSNPN and CDR2 SVGIG (reference sequence). The chain links TRBV30 to TRBJ2-2; TRBD2 matches 9 bases. The clonotype was recovered from a girl under 18 in good health and CMV-seropositive. The sample consisted of PBMCs. This CDR3 reads CAADGRLAANTGELFF. The CDR3 DNA is TGTGCCGCGGACGGGAGACTAGCGGCGAACACCGGGGAGCTGTTTTTT.